This TCR beta chain is drawn from a study of T cells in Graves' hyperthyroidism and ophthalmopathy. Many counts were recorded for this clonotype. The CDR3 loop spans 11 amino acids. In germline, CDR1 is LNHDA, CDR2 SQIVND (reference sequence). Losses at the gene ends were 11 bases for V and 8 bases for J; bases not matched to a gene: 4. The CDR3 regions of TCR beta were amplified from RNA transcripts. Using the HTBI primer set, a first-round RT-PCR was run on the TCR CDR3. A single record per CDR3 protein comes from TCRdb applying MiXCR to the multiplex PCR reads. The sample holds roughly 500,000 distinct CDR3 sequences, approximately 15% seen once.

Sequenced sample: blood. V is TRBV19 and J is TRBJ2-2; TRBD2 agrees at 8 bases. This receptor was identified in a woman under 40 with Graves' hyperthyroidism that later progressed to Graves' ophthalmopathy. CDR3 nucleotides: TGTGCCTCAAGACTAGCGGGGGAGCTGTTTTTT. It encodes CASRLAGELFF.